The entry below gives a single T cell receptor beta chain sequence along with its context. The entry originates in a study of blood T cell repertoires in COVID-19. Sequenced by immunoSEQ multiplex PCR; TCRdb stores in-frame clones only, minus some. The profile shows around 280,000 clones, roughly nine tenths of them singletons. This CDR3 is built from 14 residues. CDR1 MNHEY and CDR2 SVGAGI come from the germline V gene. V was clipped by 7 bases and J by 6 bases; unmatched bases: 9. Specimen: PBMCs or T cells enriched from blood (not recorded which). This chain connects TRBV6-5 to TRBJ1-2; 9 bases align to TRBD1. The clonotype originates from a woman aged 35 to 49 who had recovered from COVID-19. The CDR3 DNA sequence: TGTGCCAGCACCAACATCCGGACAGGGGATGGCTACACCTTC. Its translation: CASTNIRTGDGYTF.